This TCR beta chain was captured by sequencing in a study of STAT3 mutations in large granular lymphocyte leukemia. Average productive template count per sample was 40,000 to 45,000. The method was immunoSEQ multiplex PCR; TCRdb's version includes in-frame clones alone and lacks a portion of them. This repertoire shows under 15,000 clones, about 84% found once; its top ten account for under 65%. This clone was picked up one time. Its matching antigen is unknown. Study conclusions and caveats: A small but highly pathogenic clone may have been missed. Every T-cell large granular lymphocyte leukemia patient had at least one immunodominant TCR beta clonotype. All newly emerging clones after therapy were STAT3 wild type.

This CDR3 comprises 15 residues. Germline lookup yields CDR1 MNHNY and CDR2 SVGAGI (reference sequence). With 0 bases removed from V and 2 bases from J, the gap between germline ends came to 11 bases. This chain uses TRBV6-6 with TRBJ2-7; no firm D call. Sequencing input: peripheral blood mononuclear cells. The source is a man aged 60 to 75 with T-cell large granular lymphocyte leukemia. Some clones in this sample may be carry-over from other donors' samples. CDR3 nucleotides: TGTGCCAGCAGTTACTCACCATCTTTAACCTACGAGCAGTACTTC. Protein sequence: CASSYSPSLTYEQYF.